This entry is about one TCR beta chain. Its cognate antigen is unknown. The data were taken from a study of blood T cells in healthy people across ages. The CDR3 loop spans 16 amino acids. With 6 bases clipped from V and 0 bases from J, the junction kept 6 bases outside the gene matches. Study results and caveats: For the donors, CMV status was unknown and possibly confounded expanded clonotype changes.

PCR was performed a second time for roughly 7 to 12 cycles using a sample-barcoded 5' primer and a J-beta primer mix. One entry per CDR3 protein, called by TCRdb with MiXCR from the 5' RACE reads. Among 910,000 or so distinct CDR3 sequences listed, around 54% were seen once. Each individual donor underwent a draw of approximately 10 milliliters of peripheral blood. This sequence joins TRBV12-3 or TRBV12-4 and TRBJ2-1; TRBD2 matches 9 bases. Sequences were obtained from blood. The TCR originated in a woman aged 60 to 75 in good health. CDR3 region: CASRSLSGSSYNEQFF. CDR3 coding DNA: TGTGCCAGCAGAAGCCTTAGCGGGAGCTCCTACAATGAGCAGTTCTTC.